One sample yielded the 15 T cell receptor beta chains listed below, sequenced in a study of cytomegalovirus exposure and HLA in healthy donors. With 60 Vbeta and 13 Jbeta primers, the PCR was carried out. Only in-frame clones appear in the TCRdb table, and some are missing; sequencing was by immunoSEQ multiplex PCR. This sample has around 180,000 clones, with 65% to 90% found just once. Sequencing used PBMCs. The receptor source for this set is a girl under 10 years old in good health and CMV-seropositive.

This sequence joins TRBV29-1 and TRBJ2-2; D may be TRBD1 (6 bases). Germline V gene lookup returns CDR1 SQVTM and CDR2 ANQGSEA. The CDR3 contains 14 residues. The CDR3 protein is CSARDNSNTGELFF. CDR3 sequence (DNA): TGCAGTGCAAGGGACAACTCCAACACCGGGGAGCTGTTTTTT.

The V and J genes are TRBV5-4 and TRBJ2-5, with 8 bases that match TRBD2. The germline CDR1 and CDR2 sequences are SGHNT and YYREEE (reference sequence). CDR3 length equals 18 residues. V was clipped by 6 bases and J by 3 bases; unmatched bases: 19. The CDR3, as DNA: TGTGCCAGCAACAAATTTCCCCGGGGAACTAGCGGAAAAGAGACCCAGTACTTC. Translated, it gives CASNKFPRGTSGKETQYF. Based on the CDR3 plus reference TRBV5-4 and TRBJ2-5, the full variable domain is ETGVTQSPTHLIKTRGQQVTLRCSSQSGHNTVSWYQQALGQGPQFIFQYYREEENGRGNFPPRFSGLQFPNYSSELNVNALELDDSALYLCASNKFPRGTSGKETQYFGPGTRLLVL.

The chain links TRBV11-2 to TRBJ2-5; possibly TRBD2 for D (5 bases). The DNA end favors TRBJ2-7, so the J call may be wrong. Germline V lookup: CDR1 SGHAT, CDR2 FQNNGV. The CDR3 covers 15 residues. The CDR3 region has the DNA TGTGCCAGCAGCTTCAAGGGAGAAACCCTCTACGAGCAGTACTTC. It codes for CASSFKGETLYEQYF.

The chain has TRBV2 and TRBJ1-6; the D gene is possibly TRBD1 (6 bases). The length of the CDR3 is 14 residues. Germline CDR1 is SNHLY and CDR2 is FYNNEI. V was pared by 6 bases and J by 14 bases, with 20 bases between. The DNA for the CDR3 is TGTGCCAGCAGGAACGGGGACACCCCCAGCACCCTCCACTTT. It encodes CASRNGDTPSTLHF.

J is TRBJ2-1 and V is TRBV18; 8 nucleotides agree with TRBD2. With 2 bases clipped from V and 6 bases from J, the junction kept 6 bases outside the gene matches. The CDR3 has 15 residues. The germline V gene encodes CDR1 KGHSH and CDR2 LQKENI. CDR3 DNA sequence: TGTGCCAGCTCACCAGGGACTAGTAACGTCAATGAGCAGTTCTTC. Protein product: CASSPGTSNVNEQFF.

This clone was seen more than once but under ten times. The CDR3 here is CASSVGGGNEKLFF. CDR3 DNA: TGTGCCAGCAGCGTGGGGGGGGGTAATGAAAAACTGTTTTTT. The rearrangement joins TRBV27 to TRBJ1-4, with D perhaps matching TRBD1 (5 bases). Trimming shortened V by 6 bases and J by 4 bases, and 12 bases separated the two germline ends. CDR3 length equals 14 residues. The germline V gene has CDR1 MNHEY and CDR2 SMNVEV (reference sequence).

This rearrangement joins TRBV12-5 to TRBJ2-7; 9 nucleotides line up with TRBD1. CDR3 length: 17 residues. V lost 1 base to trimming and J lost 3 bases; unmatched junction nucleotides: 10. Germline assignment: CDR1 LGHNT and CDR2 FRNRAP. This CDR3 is CASGLALPGQGNYEQYF. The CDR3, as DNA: TGTGCTAGTGGTTTGGCACTCCCGGGACAGGGTAACTACGAGCAGTACTTC.

CDR3 residues: CASRNIRLAGGTDTQYF. CDR3 bases: TGTGCCAGCAGGAACATTAGACTAGCGGGGGGAACAGATACGCAGTATTTT. The chain couples TRBV2 to TRBJ2-3, with 13 bases fitting TRBD2. Germline V gives CDR1 SNHLY, CDR2 FYNNEI. This CDR3 comprises 17 residues. V gave up 6 bases and J gave up 3 bases; unmatched junction bases: 9.

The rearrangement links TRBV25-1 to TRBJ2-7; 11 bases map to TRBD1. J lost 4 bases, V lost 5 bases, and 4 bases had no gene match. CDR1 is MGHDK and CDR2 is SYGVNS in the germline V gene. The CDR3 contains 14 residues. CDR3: CASSRTGGGYEQYF. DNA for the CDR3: TGTGCCAGCAGTCGGACAGGGGGCGGGTACGAGCAGTACTTC.

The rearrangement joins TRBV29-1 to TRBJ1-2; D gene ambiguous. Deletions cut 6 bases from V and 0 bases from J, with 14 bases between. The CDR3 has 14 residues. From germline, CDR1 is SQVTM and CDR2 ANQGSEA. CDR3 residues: CSVGKGGSNYGYTF. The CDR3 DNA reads TGCAGCGTCGGAAAAGGAGGTTCTAACTATGGCTACACCTTC.

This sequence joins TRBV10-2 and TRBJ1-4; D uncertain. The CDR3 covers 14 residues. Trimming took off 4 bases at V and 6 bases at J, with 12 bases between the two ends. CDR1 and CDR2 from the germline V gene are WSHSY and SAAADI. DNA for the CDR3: TGCGCCAGCAGTGTCGGCCGACGGGATGAAAAACTGTTTTTT. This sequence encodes CASSVGRRDEKLFF.

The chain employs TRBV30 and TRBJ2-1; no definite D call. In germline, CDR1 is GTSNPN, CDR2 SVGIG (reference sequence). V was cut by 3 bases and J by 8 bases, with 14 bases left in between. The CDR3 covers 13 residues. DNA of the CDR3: TGTGCCTGGAGCCAGGCCCTCGGCGATGAGCAGTTCTTC. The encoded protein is CAWSQALGDEQFF.

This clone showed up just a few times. The CDR3 DNA follows: TGTGCCAGCAGTGTCAGTGAAGCTTTCTTT. Translated: CASSVSEAFF. The rearrangement links TRBV27 to TRBJ1-1; no definite D call. The CDR3 has 10 residues. Germline V gene sequence: CDR1 MNHEY, CDR2 SMNVEV (reference sequence). V gave up 5 bases and J gave up 7 bases, with 5 bases separating them.

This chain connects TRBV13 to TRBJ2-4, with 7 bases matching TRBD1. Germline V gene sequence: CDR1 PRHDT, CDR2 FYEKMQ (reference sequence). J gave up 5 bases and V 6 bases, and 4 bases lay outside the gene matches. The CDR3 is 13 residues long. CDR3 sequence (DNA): TGTGCCAGCAGAGCCGGGACAGAAAACATTCAGTACTTC. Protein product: CASRAGTENIQYF.

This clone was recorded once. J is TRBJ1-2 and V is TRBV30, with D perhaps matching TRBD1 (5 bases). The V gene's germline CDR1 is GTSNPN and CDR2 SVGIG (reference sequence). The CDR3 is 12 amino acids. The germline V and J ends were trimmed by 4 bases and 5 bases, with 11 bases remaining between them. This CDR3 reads CAWTGGGYGYTF. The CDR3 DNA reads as TGTGCCTGGACCGGGGGAGGATATGGCTACACCTTC.